This TCR beta chain emerged from a study of regulatory T cells in long-lasting Graves disease. The length of the CDR3 is 16 residues. Germline CDR1 MNHNS, CDR2 SASEGT. J gave up 3 bases and V 5 bases, and 5 bases lay outside the gene matches. Relying on iRepertoire HTBI primers and Arm-PCR of CDR3 regions, the team built TCR beta libraries. TCRdb reanalysed the multiplex PCR reads using MiXCR and keeps one entry per CDR3 protein. Among 450,000 or so distinct CDR3 sequences listed, roughly 22% were seen once. Broader study findings: Persistent disease exhibited a predilection for TRBV28, TRBJ1-2 and TRBJ2-5.

This clonotype has ten or more counts. Its antigen is currently unknown. Time point specified: persistent/refractory GD, antithyroid drugs over 5 years with positive TRAb. Generation of the TCR library employed RNA extracted from PBMCs. The TCR comes from a female donor with Graves disease. Sample: peripheral blood mononuclear cells (PBMCs), taken when the disease was refractory, from a patient treated with antithyroid drugs. The J gene is TRBJ2-2, the V gene TRBV6-1, with TRBD2 identical over 11 bases. CDR3 DNA: TGTGCCAGCAGTCTCGGGACTAGCGGTTACACCGGGGAGCTGTTTTTT. This encodes CASSLGTSGYTGELFF.